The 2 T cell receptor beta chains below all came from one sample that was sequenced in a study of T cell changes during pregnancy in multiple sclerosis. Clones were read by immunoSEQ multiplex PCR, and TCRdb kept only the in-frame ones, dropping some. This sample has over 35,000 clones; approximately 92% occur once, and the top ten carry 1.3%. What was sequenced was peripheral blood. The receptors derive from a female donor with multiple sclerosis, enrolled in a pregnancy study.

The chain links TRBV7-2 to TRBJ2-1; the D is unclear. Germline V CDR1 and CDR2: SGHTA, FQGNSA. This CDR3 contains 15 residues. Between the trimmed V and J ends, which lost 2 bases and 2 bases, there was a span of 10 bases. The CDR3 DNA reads TGTGCCAGCAGCTTATCGGCGGAAACCTACAATGAGCAGTTCTTC. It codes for CASSLSAETYNEQFF.

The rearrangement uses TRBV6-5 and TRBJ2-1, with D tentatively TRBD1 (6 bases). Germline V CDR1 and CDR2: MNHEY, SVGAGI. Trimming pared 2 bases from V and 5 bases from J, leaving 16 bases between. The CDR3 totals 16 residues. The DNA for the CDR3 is TGTGCCAGCAGTTACAGGGCAGGGGCTTCCCACAATGAGCAGTTCTTC. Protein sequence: CASSYRAGASHNEQFF.